Ten or more counts support the clone carrying this T cell receptor (beta chain). The antigen is not known. This specimen comes from a study of human T cells and chemical hapten exposure. Study context: Small pooled library volume differences mainly caused per-sample TCR yield variation.

The time point was: patch test 2, 6 weeks after DPC sensitization. Regarding treatment: therapeutic diphenylcyclopropenone sensitization with weekly scalp DPC. The CDR3 is 12 residues long. Trimming cost V 6 bases and J 6 bases; bases outside gene matches: 4. CDR1 is DFQATT and CDR2 is SNEGSKA in the germline V gene (reference sequence). Individual cDNA molecules in this library carried unique molecular identifiers. TCRdb re-derived calls from the RACE reads in MiXCR, one entry per CDR3 protein. Here the sample spans about 69,000 distinct CDR3 sequences, about 9.3% being singletons. Study findings and constraints: There was a positive correlation between PT1 expanded TCR counts and patch test score.

This clonotype originated in a woman in her 50s with alopecia areata. Some clones in this sample may be carry-over from other donors' samples. The sequences come from whole blood, collected in connection with sensitization to the hapten diphenylcyclopropenone (DPC). The chain couples TRBV20-1 to TRBJ2-5; 10 bases are a match to TRBD2. The CDR3 loop is CSAGLAEKTQYF. CDR3 nucleotides: TGCAGTGCCGGACTAGCGGAAAAGACCCAGTACTTC.